This TCR beta chain is from a study of cytomegalovirus exposure and HLA in healthy donors. Deletions cut 5 bases from V and 7 bases from J, with 12 bases between. Germline assignment: CDR1 LGHNT and CDR2 FRNRAP. There are 13 residues in the CDR3. The primer mix had 60 Vbeta and 13 Jbeta primers. The method was immunoSEQ multiplex PCR; TCRdb's version includes in-frame clones alone and lacks a portion of them. The data hold 80,000 to 130,000 clones, with approximately 81% observed a single time. The material sequenced was PBMCs. The TCR was taken from a male donor in good health and CMV-seropositive. The chain uses TRBV12-5 and TRBJ2-1, with D uncertain. The CDR3 loop reads CASGDPNRNEQFF. CDR3 coding DNA: TGTGCTAGTGGTGATCCGAACCGGAATGAGCAGTTCTTC.